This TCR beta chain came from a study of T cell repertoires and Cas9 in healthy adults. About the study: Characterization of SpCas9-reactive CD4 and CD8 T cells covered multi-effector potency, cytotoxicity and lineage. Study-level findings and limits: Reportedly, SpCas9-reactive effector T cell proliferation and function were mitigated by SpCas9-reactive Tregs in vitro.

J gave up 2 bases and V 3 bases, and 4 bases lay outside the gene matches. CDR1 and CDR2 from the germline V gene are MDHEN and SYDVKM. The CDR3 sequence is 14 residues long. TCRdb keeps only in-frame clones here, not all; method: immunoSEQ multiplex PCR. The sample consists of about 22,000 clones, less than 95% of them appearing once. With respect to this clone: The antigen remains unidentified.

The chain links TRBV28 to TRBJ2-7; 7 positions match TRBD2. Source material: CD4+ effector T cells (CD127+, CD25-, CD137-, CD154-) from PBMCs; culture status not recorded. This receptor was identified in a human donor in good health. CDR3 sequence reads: CASSFLAGAYEQYF. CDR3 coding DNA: TGTGCCAGCAGTTTCTTGGCGGGAGCCTACGAGCAGTACTTC.